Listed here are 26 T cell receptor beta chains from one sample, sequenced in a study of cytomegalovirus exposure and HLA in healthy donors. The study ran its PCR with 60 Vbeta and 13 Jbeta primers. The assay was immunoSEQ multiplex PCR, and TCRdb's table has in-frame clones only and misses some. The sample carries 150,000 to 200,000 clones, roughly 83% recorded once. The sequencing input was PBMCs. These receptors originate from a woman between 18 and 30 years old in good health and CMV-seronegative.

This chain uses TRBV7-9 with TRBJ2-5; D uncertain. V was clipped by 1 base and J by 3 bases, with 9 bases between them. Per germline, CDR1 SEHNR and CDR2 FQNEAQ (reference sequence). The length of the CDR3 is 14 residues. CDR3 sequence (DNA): TGTGCCAGCAGCTTAGGAAGCCCTAAAGAGACCCAGTACTTC. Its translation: CASSLGSPKETQYF.

CDR3 nucleotide sequence: TGTGCCAGAACGATGACCGGGACAGGTAATGAAAAACTGTTTTTT. Its protein is CARTMTGTGNEKLFF. V is TRBV21-1 and J is TRBJ1-4; no check of the table's D call, TRBD1, against the DNA was made. TRBV21-1 is noted as a pseudogene. CDR3 length: 15 amino acids.

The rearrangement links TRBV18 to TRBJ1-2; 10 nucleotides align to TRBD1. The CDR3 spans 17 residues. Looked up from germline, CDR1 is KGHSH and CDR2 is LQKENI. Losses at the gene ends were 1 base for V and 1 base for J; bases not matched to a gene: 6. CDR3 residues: CASSPLGQGTFNYGYTF. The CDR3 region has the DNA TGTGCCAGCTCACCACTGGGACAGGGGACCTTTAACTATGGCTACACCTTC.

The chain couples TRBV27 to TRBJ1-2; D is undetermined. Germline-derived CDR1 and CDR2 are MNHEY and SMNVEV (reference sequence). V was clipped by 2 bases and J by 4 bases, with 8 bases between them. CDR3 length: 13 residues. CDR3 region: CASSLKRSYGYTF. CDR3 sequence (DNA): TGTGCCAGCAGTTTAAAGCGAAGCTATGGCTACACCTTC.

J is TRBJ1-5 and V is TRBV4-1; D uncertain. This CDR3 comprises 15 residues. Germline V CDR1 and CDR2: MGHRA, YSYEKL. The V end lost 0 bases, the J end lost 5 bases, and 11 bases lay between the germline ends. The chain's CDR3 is CASSQDRPGYQPQHF. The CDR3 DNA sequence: TGCGCCAGCAGCCAAGATCGACCGGGTTATCAGCCCCAGCATTTT.

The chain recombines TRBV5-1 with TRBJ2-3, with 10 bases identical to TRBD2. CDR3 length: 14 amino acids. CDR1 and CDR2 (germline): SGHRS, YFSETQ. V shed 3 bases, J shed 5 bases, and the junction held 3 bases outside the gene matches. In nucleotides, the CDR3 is TGCGCCAGCAGCTACCGACTAGCGGGAGATACGCAGTATTTT. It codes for CASSYRLAGDTQYF.

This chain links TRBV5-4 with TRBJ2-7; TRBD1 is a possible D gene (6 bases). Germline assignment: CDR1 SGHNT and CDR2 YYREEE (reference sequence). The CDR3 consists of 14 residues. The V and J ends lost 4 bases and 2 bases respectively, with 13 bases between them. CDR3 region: CASSTRDTPYEQYF. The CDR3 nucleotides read TGTGCCAGCAGCACTCGGGACACCCCCTACGAGCAGTACTTC.

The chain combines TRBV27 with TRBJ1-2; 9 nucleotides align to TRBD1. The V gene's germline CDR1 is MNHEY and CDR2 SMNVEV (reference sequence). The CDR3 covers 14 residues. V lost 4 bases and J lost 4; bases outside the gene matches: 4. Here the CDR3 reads CASSSKTGGYGYTF. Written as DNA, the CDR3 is TGTGCCAGCAGTTCAAAGACAGGGGGCTATGGCTACACCTTC.

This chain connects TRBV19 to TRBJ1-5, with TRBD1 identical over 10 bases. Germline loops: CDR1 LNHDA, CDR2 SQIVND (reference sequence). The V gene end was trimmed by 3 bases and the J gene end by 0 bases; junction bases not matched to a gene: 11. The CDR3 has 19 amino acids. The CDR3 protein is CASSIYRDRGPYSNQPQHF. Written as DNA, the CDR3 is TGTGCCAGTAGTATTTACCGGGACAGGGGACCTTATAGCAATCAGCCCCAGCATTTT.

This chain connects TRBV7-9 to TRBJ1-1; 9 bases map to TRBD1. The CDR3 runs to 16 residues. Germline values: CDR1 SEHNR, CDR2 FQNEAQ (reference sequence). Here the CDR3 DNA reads TGTTCCACCCGCTTAGAAAGAGCGACAGGGGGCACTGAAGCTTTCTTT. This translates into CSTRLERATGGTEAFF.

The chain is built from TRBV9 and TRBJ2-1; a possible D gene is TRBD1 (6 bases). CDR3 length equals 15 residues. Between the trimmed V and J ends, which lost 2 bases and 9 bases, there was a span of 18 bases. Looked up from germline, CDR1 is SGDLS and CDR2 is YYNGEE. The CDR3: CASSVNTGPLGEQFF. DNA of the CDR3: TGTGCCAGCAGCGTTAACACAGGGCCCCTCGGTGAGCAGTTCTTC.

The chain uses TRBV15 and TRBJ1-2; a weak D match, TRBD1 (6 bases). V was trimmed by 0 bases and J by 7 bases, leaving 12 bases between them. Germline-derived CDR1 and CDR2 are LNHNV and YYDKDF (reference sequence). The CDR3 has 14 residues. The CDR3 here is CATSRETGMSGYTF. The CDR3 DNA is TGTGCCACCAGCAGAGAAACAGGGATGAGTGGCTACACCTTC.

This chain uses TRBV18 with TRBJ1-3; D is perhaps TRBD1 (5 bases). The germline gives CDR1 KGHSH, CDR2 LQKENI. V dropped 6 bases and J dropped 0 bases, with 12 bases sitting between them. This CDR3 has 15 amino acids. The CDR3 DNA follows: TGTGCCAGCTCTGCGGGACCGCACTCTGGAAACACCATATATTTT. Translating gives CASSAGPHSGNTIYF.

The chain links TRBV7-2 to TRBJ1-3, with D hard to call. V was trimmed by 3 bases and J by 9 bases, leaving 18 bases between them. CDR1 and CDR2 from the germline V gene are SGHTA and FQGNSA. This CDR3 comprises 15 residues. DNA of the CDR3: TGTGCCAGCAGCTTGACGGCACGAGCCCGAGGCACCATATATTTT. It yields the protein CASSLTARARGTIYF.

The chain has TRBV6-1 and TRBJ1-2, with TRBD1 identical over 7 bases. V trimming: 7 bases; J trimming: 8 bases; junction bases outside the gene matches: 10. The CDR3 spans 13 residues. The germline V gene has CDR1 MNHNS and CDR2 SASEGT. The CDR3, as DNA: TGTGCCAGCACCGTCGGACAGGCTCTAGGCTACACCTTC. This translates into CASTVGQALGYTF.

CDR3 DNA sequence: TGCGCCAGCAGCTGGATGCAGGGGAGTATTGCTGAAGCTTTCTTT. It specifies CASSWMQGSIAEAFF. This chain uses TRBV5-1 with TRBJ1-1; possibly TRBD1 for D (6 bases). Trimming left V 3 bases short and J 6 bases short, with 18 bases between. The germline V gene has CDR1 SGHRS and CDR2 YFSETQ. CDR3 length: 15 amino acids.

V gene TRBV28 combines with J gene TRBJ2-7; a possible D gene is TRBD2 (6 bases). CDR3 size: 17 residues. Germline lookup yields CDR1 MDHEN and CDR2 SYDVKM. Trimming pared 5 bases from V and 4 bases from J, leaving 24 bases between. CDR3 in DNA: TGTGCCAGCAGTCATTTTCGATGGGGGGAGCGTACATACGAGCAGTACTTC. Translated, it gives CASSHFRWGERTYEQYF.

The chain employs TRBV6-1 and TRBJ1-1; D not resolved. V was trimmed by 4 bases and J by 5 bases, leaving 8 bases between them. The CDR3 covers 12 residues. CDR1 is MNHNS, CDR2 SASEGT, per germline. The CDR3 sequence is CASSVIPTEAFF. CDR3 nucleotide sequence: TGTGCCAGCAGTGTAATCCCGACTGAAGCTTTCTTT.

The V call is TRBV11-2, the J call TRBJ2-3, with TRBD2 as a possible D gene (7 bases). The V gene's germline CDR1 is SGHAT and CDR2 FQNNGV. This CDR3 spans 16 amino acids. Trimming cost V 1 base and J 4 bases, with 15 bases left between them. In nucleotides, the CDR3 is TGTGCCAGCAGCTTAGGTAGGGGGGGCCGAGCAGATACGCAGTATTTT. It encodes CASSLGRGGRADTQYF.

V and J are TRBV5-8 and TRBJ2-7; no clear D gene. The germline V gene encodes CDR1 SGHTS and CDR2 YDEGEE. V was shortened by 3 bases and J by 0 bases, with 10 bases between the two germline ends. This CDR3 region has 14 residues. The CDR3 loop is CASSSIVASYEQYF. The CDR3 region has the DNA TGTGCCAGCAGCTCCATCGTAGCCTCCTACGAGCAGTACTTC.

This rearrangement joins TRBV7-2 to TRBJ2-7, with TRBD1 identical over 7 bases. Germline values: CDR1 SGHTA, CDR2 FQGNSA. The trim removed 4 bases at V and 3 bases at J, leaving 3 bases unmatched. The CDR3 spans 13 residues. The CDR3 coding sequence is TGTGCCAGCAGCTATGGACAGGACTACGAGCAGTACTTC. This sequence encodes CASSYGQDYEQYF.

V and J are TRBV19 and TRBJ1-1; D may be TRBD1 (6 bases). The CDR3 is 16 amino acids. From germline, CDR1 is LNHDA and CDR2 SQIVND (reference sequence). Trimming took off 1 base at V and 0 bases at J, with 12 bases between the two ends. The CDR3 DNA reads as TGTGCCAGTAGTATAGGGACAGCTCAGATGAACACTGAAGCTTTCTTT. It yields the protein CASSIGTAQMNTEAFF. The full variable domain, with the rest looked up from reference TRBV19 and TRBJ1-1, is DGGITQSPKYLFRKEGQNVTLSCEQNLNHDAMYWYRQDPGQGLRLIYYSQIVNDFQKGDIAEGYSVSREKKESFPLTVTSAQKNPTAFYLCASSIGTAQMNTEAFFGQGTRLTVV.

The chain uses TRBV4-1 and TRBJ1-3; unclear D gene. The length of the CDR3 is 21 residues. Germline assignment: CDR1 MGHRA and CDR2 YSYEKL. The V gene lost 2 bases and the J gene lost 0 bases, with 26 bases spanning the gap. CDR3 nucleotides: TGCGCCAGCAGCCAATCGCCGTCCGACTCCCTAGTTCTTTACTCTGGAAACACCATATATTTT. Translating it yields CASSQSPSDSLVLYSGNTIYF.

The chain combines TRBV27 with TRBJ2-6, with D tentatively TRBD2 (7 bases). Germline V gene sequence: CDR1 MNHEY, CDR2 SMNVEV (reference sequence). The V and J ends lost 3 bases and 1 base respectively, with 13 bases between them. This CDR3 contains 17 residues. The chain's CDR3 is CASSFSGGASGANVLTF. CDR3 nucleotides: TGTGCCAGCAGTTTTTCGGGGGGCGCGTCTGGGGCCAACGTCCTGACTTTC.

The CDR3 region has the DNA TGCGCCAGCAGGGCACCAAAAGACAGGGTCGTTACTGAAGCTTTCTTT. Protein product: CASRAPKDRVVTEAFF. The rearrangement links TRBV5-1 to TRBJ1-1, with 7 bases fitting TRBD1. Germline CDR1 and CDR2: SGHRS and YFSETQ. This CDR3 spans 16 amino acids. J lost 5 bases, V lost 5 bases, and 15 bases had no gene match.

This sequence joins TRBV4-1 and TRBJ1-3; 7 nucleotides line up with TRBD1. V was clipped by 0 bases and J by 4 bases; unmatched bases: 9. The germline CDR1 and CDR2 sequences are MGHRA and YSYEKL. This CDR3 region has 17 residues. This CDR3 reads CASSQEFLTGLGNTIYF. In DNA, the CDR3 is TGCGCCAGCAGCCAAGAATTTCTGACAGGGCTGGGAAACACCATATATTTT.